One and the same sample provided the 20 T cell receptor beta chains below, sequenced in a study of T cells in localized non-small cell lung cancer. Assay: immunoSEQ multiplex PCR; the TCRdb copy retains only in-frame clones and omits some. The table has 20,000 to 25,000 clones, about 93% seen once. Here the sequenced sample was peripheral blood, taken before any cancer treatment. These receptors were collected from a woman aged 40 to 75 with stage I lung adenocarcinoma.

This rearrangement joins TRBV2 to TRBJ2-3; 12 nucleotides agree with TRBD2. Losses at the gene ends were 6 bases for V and 3 bases for J; bases not matched to a gene: 16. Germline values: CDR1 SNHLY, CDR2 FYNNEI. This CDR3 is 19 amino acids long. The CDR3, as DNA: TGTGCCAGCAGAATGACTAGCGGGAGCTCAGGTCGCGATACAGATACGCAGTATTTT. Residues: CASRMTSGSSGRDTDTQYF.

V is TRBV27 and J is TRBJ2-1, with 7 bases identical to TRBD1. The CDR3 runs to 15 residues. Germline CDR1 is MNHEY and CDR2 is SMNVEV (reference sequence). V was clipped by 5 bases and J by 1 base; unmatched bases: 5. In DNA form, the CDR3 reads TGTGCCAGCAGTGAAGACAGGGCTTCCTACAATGAGCAGTTCTTC. It codes for CASSEDRASYNEQFF.

The chain recombines TRBV18 with TRBJ1-4, with D uncertain. In germline, CDR1 is KGHSH, CDR2 LQKENI. Trimming took 3 bases from V and 0 from J, leaving 8 bases between them. CDR3 length: 15 amino acids. CDR3 loop: CASSPTGATNEKLFF. The DNA of the CDR3 is TGTGCCAGCTCACCTACGGGTGCAACTAATGAAAAACTGTTTTTT.

This chain connects TRBV25-1 to TRBJ2-1; 16 nucleotides align to TRBD2. The CDR3 is 17 amino acids. With V trimmed by 6 bases and J by 7 bases, 9 bases remained unmatched. Germline V gene data show CDR1 as MGHDK and CDR2 as SYGVNS. The CDR3 sequence: CASSHPGLAGGQNEQFF. The DNA for the CDR3 is TGTGCCAGCAGCCACCCGGGACTAGCGGGAGGGCAGAATGAGCAGTTCTTC.

The chain joins TRBV6-5 to TRBJ1-2; D not resolved. CDR1 and CDR2 (germline): MNHEY, SVGAGI. Trimming took off 0 bases at V and 2 bases at J, with 10 bases between the two ends. The CDR3 totals 15 residues. The CDR3 protein is CASSYSMTENYGYTF. Written as DNA, the CDR3 is TGTGCCAGCAGTTACTCTATGACGGAAAACTATGGCTACACCTTC.

The V gene is TRBV19, the J gene TRBJ1-5, with D unclear. The CDR3 has 14 amino acids. The V and J ends lost 3 bases and 1 base respectively, with 7 bases between them. Germline-derived CDR1 and CDR2 are LNHDA and SQIVND (reference sequence). This chain's CDR3 is CASSIAGSNQPQHF. DNA of the CDR3: TGTGCCAGTAGTATTGCTGGGAGCAATCAGCCCCAGCATTTT.

This chain joins TRBV2 and TRBJ2-5; no clear D gene. V shed 5 bases and J shed 4 bases, with 8 bases lying between them. CDR1 is SNHLY, CDR2 FYNNEI, per germline. The CDR3 has 12 residues. The CDR3 loop is CASSIDGETQYF. The CDR3 region has the DNA TGTGCCAGCAGTATCGACGGAGAGACCCAGTACTTC.

V and J are TRBV27 and TRBJ2-2; 8 positions agree with TRBD2. The CDR3 spans 13 residues. J gave up 6 bases and V 6 bases, and 3 bases lay outside the gene matches. CDR1 and CDR2 (germline): MNHEY, SMNVEV (reference sequence). DNA of the CDR3: TGTGCCAGCAGCCGGGGGGGGCCCGGGGAGCTGTTTTTT. It yields the protein CASSRGGPGELFF.

This chain uses TRBV6-6 with TRBJ2-7; TRBD1 matches 7 bases. V trimming: 8 bases; J trimming: 6 bases; junction bases outside the gene matches: 16. Germline V lookup: CDR1 MNHNY, CDR2 SVGAGI (reference sequence). The CDR3 has 15 residues. This chain's CDR3 is CASRIAPTGSGEQYF. CDR3 nucleotides: TGTGCCAGCCGAATCGCACCGACAGGGTCGGGCGAGCAGTACTTC.

The chain combines TRBV19 with TRBJ2-3; 14 positions agree with TRBD2. J was trimmed by 6 bases and V by 7 bases; bases with no gene match: 6. Germline values: CDR1 LNHDA, CDR2 SQIVND (reference sequence). CDR3 size: 15 residues. The CDR3 is CASIGLAGGPDTQYF. The DNA of the CDR3 is TGTGCCAGTATTGGACTAGCGGGAGGCCCCGATACGCAGTATTTT.

The CDR3 sequence is CASRGVPSGANVLTF. CDR3 nucleotide sequence: TGTGCCAGCAGGGGAGTCCCCTCTGGGGCCAACGTCCTGACTTTC. V is TRBV6-1 and J is TRBJ2-6; D is perhaps TRBD2 (5 bases). The V gene's germline CDR1 is MNHNS and CDR2 SASEGT. The CDR3 spans 15 residues. Trimming took 6 bases from V and 0 from J, leaving 9 bases between them.

V usage is TRBV4-2 and J usage is TRBJ1-4; TRBD1 is a possible D gene (5 bases). V was trimmed by 4 bases and J by 0 bases, leaving 21 bases between them. The CDR3 has 19 amino acids. Germline values: CDR1 LGHNA, CDR2 YNFKEQ. CDR3 loop: CASSPLKLSGRATNEKLFF. The DNA for the CDR3 is TGTGCCAGCAGCCCGTTAAAGTTGTCGGGACGGGCAACTAATGAAAAACTGTTTTTT.

The rearrangement uses TRBV10-3 and TRBJ1-2, with 9 bases lining up with TRBD1. V shed 0 bases and J 6 bases; nucleotides not matched to a gene: 8. CDR1 ENHRY and CDR2 SYGVKD come from the germline V gene. This CDR3 is 16 amino acids long. The CDR3 DNA reads TGTGCCATCAGTGAGTCGTGGACAGGGGCCTCTCATGGCTACACCTTC. Its translation: CAISESWTGASHGYTF.

J is TRBJ2-7 and V is TRBV29-1; weak D call: TRBD2 (6 bases). This CDR3 is 13 amino acids long. Trimming cost V 6 bases and J 0 bases, with 12 bases left between them. CDR1 and CDR2 (germline): SQVTM, ANQGSEA. The CDR3 DNA reads TGCAGCGTGGAGGGCTTAGGCTCCTACGAGCAGTACTTC. Its translation is CSVEGLGSYEQYF.

The CDR3: CASSPRGSGSEQYF. CDR3 nucleotides: TGTGCCAGCTCACCAAGAGGGTCTGGGAGCGAGCAGTACTTC. The genes are TRBV18 and TRBJ2-7; D is possibly TRBD2 (5 bases). The CDR3 is 14 residues long. The germline V gene encodes CDR1 KGHSH and CDR2 LQKENI. V lost 2 bases to trimming and J lost 6 bases, with 14 bases between them.

The CDR3 DNA reads TGCGCCAGCAGCCAAGACGGGAGGGCCTTCGGCACAGATACGCAGTATTTT. It encodes CASSQDGRAFGTDTQYF. The chain recombines TRBV4-1 with TRBJ2-3; TRBD2 matches at 8 bases. V lost 0 bases to trimming and J lost 1 base; unmatched junction nucleotides: 6. Germline V lookup: CDR1 MGHRA, CDR2 YSYEKL. The CDR3 runs to 17 residues.

J is TRBJ2-1 and V is TRBV5-1, with 9 bases identical to TRBD2. Germline-derived CDR1 and CDR2 are SGHRS and YFSETQ. This CDR3 spans 20 amino acids. With 4 bases clipped from V and 0 bases from J, the junction kept 17 bases outside the gene matches. CDR3 loop: CASSPGLAGVRESSYNEQFF. The CDR3 nucleotides read TGCGCCAGCAGCCCCGGGTTAGCGGGAGTGAGAGAGAGCTCCTACAATGAGCAGTTCTTC. Combining the CDR3 with reference TRBV5-1 and TRBJ2-1 gives the whole variable domain KAGVTQTPRYLIKTRGQQVTLSCSPISGHRSVSWYQQTPGQGLQFLFEYFSETQRNKGNFPGRFSGRQFSNSRSEMNVSTLELGDSALYLCASSPGLAGVRESSYNEQFFGPGTRLTVL.

This clone was detected once. The chain has TRBV27 and TRBJ2-7; 8 nucleotides align to TRBD1. CDR1 MNHEY and CDR2 SMNVEV come from the germline V gene (reference sequence). This CDR3 contains 15 residues. With 0 bases clipped from V and 6 bases from J, the junction kept 7 bases outside the gene matches. The CDR3 sequence: CASSLSARGRGEQYF. In nucleotides, the CDR3 is TGTGCCAGCAGTTTATCTGCCAGGGGGCGAGGCGAGCAGTACTTC.

The rearrangement links TRBV5-5 to TRBJ2-3; D not certain. V was clipped by 4 bases and J by 6 bases, with 9 bases between them. Germline V gene data show CDR1 as SGHKS and CDR2 as YYEKEE (reference sequence). CDR3 length: 12 residues. CDR3 residues: CASSRLGDTQYF. The DNA for the CDR3 is TGTGCCAGCAGCCGACTTGGGGATACGCAGTATTTT.

The chain carries TRBV18 and TRBJ1-1; D is unresolved. Trimming stripped 2 bases from V and 0 bases from J, with 4 bases between. This CDR3 has 13 residues. Germline assignment: CDR1 KGHSH and CDR2 LQKENI. The DNA of the CDR3 is TGTGCCAGCTCACCAGCCCTGAACACTGAAGCTTTCTTT. Protein: CASSPALNTEAFF.